This T cell receptor (beta chain) was recovered during a study of response to subunit inactivated influenza vaccine. The study, taken as a whole, reports: After each seasonal influenza vaccination, few new T cells are recruited, the authors suggested.

Each CDR3 protein is one row after TCRdb ran MiXCR on the RT-PCR reads. The sample contains a few hundred thousand distinct CDR3 sequences, just over 20% of which appear only once. CDR3 length: 14 amino acids. V was cut by 1 base and J by 7 bases, with 10 bases left in between. Germline V gene data show CDR1 as MDHEN and CDR2 as SYDVKM. About this clonotype: Its antigen is not identified.

This TCR came from a man in his fifties or sixties who received an inactivated influenza vaccine. This specimen was PBMCs from blood, taken approximately 22 months after vaccination. This sequence joins TRBV28 and TRBJ1-4; D is unclear. CDR3 protein: CASSLLGLGEKLFF. In DNA form, the CDR3 reads TGTGCCAGCAGTTTATTGGGATTGGGTGAAAAACTGTTTTTT.